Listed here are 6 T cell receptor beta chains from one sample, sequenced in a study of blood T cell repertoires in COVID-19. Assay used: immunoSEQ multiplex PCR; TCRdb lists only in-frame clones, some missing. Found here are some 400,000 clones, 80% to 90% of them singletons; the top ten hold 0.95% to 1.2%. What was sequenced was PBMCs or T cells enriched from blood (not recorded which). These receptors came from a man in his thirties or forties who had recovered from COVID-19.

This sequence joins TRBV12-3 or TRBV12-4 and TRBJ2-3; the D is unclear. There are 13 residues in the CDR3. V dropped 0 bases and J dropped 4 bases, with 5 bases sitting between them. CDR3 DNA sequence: TGTGCCAGCAGTTTAGCCGGAGCAGATACGCAGTATTTT. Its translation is CASSLAGADTQYF.

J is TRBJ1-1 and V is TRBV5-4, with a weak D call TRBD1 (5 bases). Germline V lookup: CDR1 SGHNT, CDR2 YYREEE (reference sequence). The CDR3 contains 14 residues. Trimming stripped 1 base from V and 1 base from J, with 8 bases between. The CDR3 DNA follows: TGTGCCAGCAGCTTGCGGGACTCGAACACTGAAGCTTTCTTT. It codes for CASSLRDSNTEAFF. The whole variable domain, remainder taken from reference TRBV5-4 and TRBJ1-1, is ETGVTQSPTHLIKTRGQQVTLRCSSQSGHNTVSWYQQALGQGPQFIFQYYREEENGRGNFPPRFSGLQFPNYSSELNVNALELDDSALYLCASSLRDSNTEAFFGQGTRLTVV.

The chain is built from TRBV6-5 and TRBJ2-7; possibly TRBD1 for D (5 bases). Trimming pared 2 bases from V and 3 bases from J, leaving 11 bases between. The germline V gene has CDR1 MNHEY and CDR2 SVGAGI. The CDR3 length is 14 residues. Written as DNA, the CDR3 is TGTGCCAGCAGTTACACCCGCAGGGACTACGAGCAGTACTTC. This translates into CASSYTRRDYEQYF.

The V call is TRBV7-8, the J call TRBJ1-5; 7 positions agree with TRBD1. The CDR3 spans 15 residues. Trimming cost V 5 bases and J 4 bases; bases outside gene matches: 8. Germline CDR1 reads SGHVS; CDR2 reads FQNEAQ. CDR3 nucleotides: TGTGCCAGCAGCAAAGTGGGGACAGCAAATCAGCCCCAGCATTTT. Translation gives CASSKVGTANQPQHF.

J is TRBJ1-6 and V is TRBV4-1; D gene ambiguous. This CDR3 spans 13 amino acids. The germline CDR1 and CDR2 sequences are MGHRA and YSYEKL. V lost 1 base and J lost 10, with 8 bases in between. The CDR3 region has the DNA TGCGCCAGCAGCCAAGTGAGGGCCTCACCCCTCCACTTT. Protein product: CASSQVRASPLHF.

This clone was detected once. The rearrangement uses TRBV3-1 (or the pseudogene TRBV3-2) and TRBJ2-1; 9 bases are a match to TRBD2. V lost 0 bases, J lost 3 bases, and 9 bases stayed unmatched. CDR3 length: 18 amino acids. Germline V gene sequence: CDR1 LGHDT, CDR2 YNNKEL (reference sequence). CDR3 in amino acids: CASSQDRLAGVLYNEQFF. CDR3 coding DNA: TGTGCCAGCAGCCAAGATCGATTAGCGGGGGTACTCTACAATGAGCAGTTCTTC.